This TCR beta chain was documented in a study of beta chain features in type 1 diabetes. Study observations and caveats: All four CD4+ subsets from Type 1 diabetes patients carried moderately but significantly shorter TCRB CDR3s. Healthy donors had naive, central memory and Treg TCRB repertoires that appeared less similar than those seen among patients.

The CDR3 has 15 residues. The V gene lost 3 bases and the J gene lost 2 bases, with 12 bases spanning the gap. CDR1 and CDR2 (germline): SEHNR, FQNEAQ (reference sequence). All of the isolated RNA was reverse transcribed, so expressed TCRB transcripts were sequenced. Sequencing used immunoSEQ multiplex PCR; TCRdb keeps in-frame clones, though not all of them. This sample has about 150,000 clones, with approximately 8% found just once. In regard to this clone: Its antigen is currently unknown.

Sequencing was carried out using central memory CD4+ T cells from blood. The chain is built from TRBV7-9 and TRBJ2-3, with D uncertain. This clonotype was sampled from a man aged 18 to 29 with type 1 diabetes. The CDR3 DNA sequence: TGTGCCAGCAGCTTGTTAACTACTTCCACAGATACGCAGTATTTT. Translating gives CASSLLTTSTDTQYF.